These 27 T cell receptor beta chains came from one sample sequenced in a study of blood T cell repertoires in COVID-19. The data were produced by immunoSEQ multiplex PCR, yet TCRdb's version contains in-frame clones alone and is incomplete. Altogether about 220,000 clones are present, 70% to 90% being singletons, with the ten largest covering roughly 2.8%. The sequenced sample was peripheral blood. All receptors derive from a man aged 50-60 years who had recovered from COVID-19.

The CDR3 sequence: CASSSPGQGLYEQYF. CDR3 coding DNA: TGTGCCAGCAGTTCCCCTGGACAGGGTCTCTACGAGCAGTACTTC. The chain recombines TRBV28 with TRBJ2-7, with 8 bases fitting TRBD1. V gave up 4 bases and J gave up 3 bases; unmatched junction bases: 8. Germline loops: CDR1 MDHEN, CDR2 SYDVKM. The CDR3 spans 15 residues. Full variable domain (remainder filled in from reference TRBV28 and TRBJ2-7): DVKVTQSSRYLVKRTGEKVFLECVQDMDHENMFWYRQDPGLGLRLIYFSYDVKMKEKGDIPEGYSVSREKKERFSLILESASTNQTSMYLCASSSPGQGLYEQYFGPGTRLTVT.

V is TRBV15 and J is TRBJ2-1; D is possibly TRBD2 (6 bases). Germline V gives CDR1 LNHNV, CDR2 YYDKDF (reference sequence). The CDR3 spans 16 residues. The V and J ends lost 1 base and 6 bases respectively, with 16 bases between them. The DNA for the CDR3 is TGTGCCACCAGCAGAGGGGGACGAGGGAGGTTCAATGAGCAGTTCTTC. This translates into CATSRGGRGRFNEQFF.

The J gene is TRBJ2-7, the V gene TRBV27; 11 nucleotides match TRBD1. The CDR3 loop spans 14 amino acids. V gave up 5 bases and J gave up 4 bases; unmatched junction bases: 4. Germline lookup yields CDR1 MNHEY and CDR2 SMNVEV (reference sequence). The CDR3 region has the DNA TGTGCCAGCAGTATGGGACAGGGGGGTTACGAGCAGTACTTC. Its translation: CASSMGQGGYEQYF.

The V call is TRBV30, the J call TRBJ2-6, with 8 bases identical to TRBD2. V lost 0 bases and J lost 10; bases outside the gene matches: 11. The CDR3 contains 16 residues. Germline CDR1 reads GTSNPN; CDR2 reads SVGIG (reference sequence). The CDR3 spells CAWSVGHLGTRNVLTF. The CDR3 region has the DNA TGTGCCTGGAGTGTAGGGCACCTCGGGACTAGAAACGTCCTGACTTTC. Together with reference TRBV30 and TRBJ2-6, the CDR3 gives the full variable domain: SQTIHQWPATLVQPVGSPLSLECTVEGTSNPNLYWYRQAAGRGLQLLFYSVGIGQISSEVPQNLSASRPQDRQFILSSKKLLLSDSGFYLCAWSVGHLGTRNVLTFGAGSRLTVL.

The sample holds a few counts of this clone. The chain couples TRBV5-8 to TRBJ2-7; 11 bases agree with TRBD2. The CDR3 is 15 residues long. V dropped 4 bases and J dropped 0; count of bases not matched to a gene: 3. The germline V gene has CDR1 SGHTS and CDR2 YDEGEE. The CDR3 region is CASSRTSGPSYEQYF. In nucleotides, the CDR3 is TGTGCCAGCAGCCGGACTAGCGGGCCCTCCTACGAGCAGTACTTC.

J is TRBJ1-2 and V is TRBV11-2; D is unclear. CDR1 and CDR2 from the germline V gene are SGHAT and FQNNGV. The CDR3 length is 14 residues. V lost 0 bases to trimming and J lost 1 base, with 6 bases between them. DNA for the CDR3: TGTGCCAGCAGCTTAGACCCCGGTAACTATGGCTACACCTTC. It translates to CASSLDPGNYGYTF.

The chain couples TRBV3-1 (or the pseudogene TRBV3-2) to TRBJ2-7, with 9 bases that match TRBD1. Losses at the gene ends were 0 bases for V and 0 bases for J; bases not matched to a gene: 3. The CDR3 runs 16 residues. The germline V gene encodes CDR1 LGHDT and CDR2 YNNKEL (reference sequence). The DNA for the CDR3 is TGTGCCAGCAGCCAAGATGGGACAGGGTCCTCCTACGAGCAGTACTTC. This gives the protein CASSQDGTGSSYEQYF.

The rearrangement joins TRBV28 to TRBJ1-1; TRBD1 might be the D (5 bases). The CDR3 is 16 residues long. Germline V CDR1 and CDR2: MDHEN, SYDVKM. V was pared by 6 bases and J by 5 bases, with 22 bases between. CDR3 in DNA: TGTGCCAGCAGCCCCAGTGGCAGGGTACCAGGGACTGAAGCTTTCTTT. Amino acids: CASSPSGRVPGTEAFF. The full variable domain, its missing parts supplied by reference TRBV28 and TRBJ1-1, is DVKVTQSSRYLVKRTGEKVFLECVQDMDHENMFWYRQDPGLGLRLIYFSYDVKMKEKGDIPEGYSVSREKKERFSLILESASTNQTSMYLCASSPSGRVPGTEAFFGQGTRLTVV.

The rearrangement uses TRBV19 and TRBJ2-7; 10 positions agree with TRBD1. Per germline, CDR1 LNHDA and CDR2 SQIVND (reference sequence). V shed 2 bases and J 1 base; nucleotides not matched to a gene: 2. This CDR3 spans 15 amino acids. CDR3 DNA: TGTGCCAGTAGTATAAGGACAGGGGGTTCCTACGAGCAGTACTTC. Protein sequence: CASSIRTGGSYEQYF.

This rearrangement joins TRBV9 to TRBJ2-2; maybe TRBD1 (5 bases). Germline CDR1 SGDLS, CDR2 YYNGEE. The V end lost 3 bases, the J end lost 1 base, and 7 bases lay between the germline ends. The CDR3 contains 14 residues. The CDR3 is CASSAGLNTGELFF. For the CDR3, the DNA is TGTGCCAGCAGCGCAGGGTTGAACACCGGGGAGCTGTTTTTT.

The V and J genes are TRBV7-9 and TRBJ2-1; 7 bases align to TRBD2. The V segment lost 2 bases and the J segment 8 bases; nucleotides outside the gene matches: 6. The CDR3 extends over 14 amino acids. CDR1 is SEHNR and CDR2 is FQNEAQ in the germline V gene (reference sequence). CDR3 nucleotides: TGTGCCAGCAGCTTAACGGGAGGAGGGGATGAGCAGTTCTTC. As protein: CASSLTGGGDEQFF.

The chain joins TRBV7-2 to TRBJ2-3; 7 bases line up with TRBD2. The CDR3 loop spans 13 amino acids. Germline V gene lookup returns CDR1 SGHTA and CDR2 FQGNSA. Germline trimming cut 8 bases from V and 3 bases from J; bases unmatched to any gene: 5. For the CDR3, the DNA is TGTGCCAGCGGGGGAGGGAGGACAGATACGCAGTATTTT. Protein product: CASGGGRTDTQYF.

The gene calls are TRBV5-6 and TRBJ2-4, with TRBD2 matching 13 bases. From germline, CDR1 is SGHDT and CDR2 YYEEEE. The CDR3 is 18 amino acids. J gave up 0 bases and V 3 bases, and 6 bases lay outside the gene matches. The DNA of the CDR3 is TGTGCCAGCAGCTCTCCGGGACTAGCGGGATTAGCCAAAAACATTCAGTACTTC. Protein product: CASSSPGLAGLAKNIQYF.

The CDR3 loop is CATSSAGAVETQYF. The CDR3 nucleotides read TGTGCCACCAGCAGTGCGGGGGCGGTTGAGACCCAGTACTTC. The chain combines TRBV15 with TRBJ2-5, with a tentative D call TRBD2 (7 bases). The CDR3 sequence is 14 residues long. Germline CDR1 is LNHNV and CDR2 is YYDKDF (reference sequence). Trimming pared 3 bases from V and 5 bases from J, leaving 13 bases between.

This chain uses TRBV7-9 with TRBJ1-2; unclear D gene. V dropped 1 base and J dropped 4 bases, with 19 bases sitting between them. The CDR3 sequence is 17 residues long. CDR1 SEHNR and CDR2 FQNEAQ come from the germline V gene (reference sequence). CDR3 protein: CASSLVAGAPQIYGYTF. In DNA, the CDR3 is TGTGCCAGCAGCTTAGTTGCAGGCGCGCCTCAGATCTATGGCTACACCTTC.

This chain links TRBV28 with TRBJ1-5; 9 nucleotides line up with TRBD1. CDR3 length: 15 amino acids. The ends lost 4 bases at V and 4 bases at J; junction bases unmatched: 5. From germline, CDR1 is MDHEN and CDR2 SYDVKM. CDR3 loop: CASSSTDRGNQPQHF. The CDR3 DNA follows: TGTGCCAGCAGTTCCACCGACAGGGGGAATCAGCCCCAGCATTTT.

The CDR3 spells CASSQSGQGEYGYTF. CDR3 coding DNA: TGTGCCAGCAGCCAATCAGGACAGGGGGAGTATGGCTACACCTTC. The V and J genes are TRBV3-1 (or the pseudogene TRBV3-2) and TRBJ1-2, with 10 bases lining up with TRBD1. Germline V gene data show CDR1 as LGHDT and CDR2 as YNNKEL (reference sequence). After removal of 2 bases from V and 5 bases from J, the junction contained 5 bases not matched to a gene. The CDR3 consists of 15 residues.

J is TRBJ2-7 and V is TRBV10-1; 11 bases align to TRBD2. This CDR3 has 15 residues. V trimming: 6 bases; J trimming: 4 bases; junction bases outside the gene matches: 8. The V gene's germline CDR1 is WNHNN and CDR2 SYGVQD (reference sequence). The CDR3 region is CASSASGRSEYEQYF. DNA for the CDR3: TGCGCCAGCAGCGCTAGCGGGAGGTCTGAATACGAGCAGTACTTC.

The CDR3 nucleotides read TGTGCCATCAGTGGACTAGCGGGAGGATGGGAGCAGTACTTC. Protein product: CAISGLAGGWEQYF. The rearrangement uses TRBV10-3 and TRBJ2-7, with 13 bases fitting TRBD2. CDR3 length: 14 residues. V trimming: 4 bases; J trimming: 7 bases; junction bases outside the gene matches: 4. Germline CDR1 and CDR2: ENHRY and SYGVKD.

This chain links TRBV14 with TRBJ2-2; D uncertain. CDR3 length: 16 amino acids. The germline gives CDR1 SGHDN, CDR2 FVKESK. Trimming stripped 3 bases from V and 2 bases from J, with 13 bases between. The CDR3 DNA is TGTGCCAGCAGCCAGGTCTTACTCCTAAACACCGGGGAGCTGTTTTTT. Translating gives CASSQVLLLNTGELFF.

V gene TRBV6-1 combines with J gene TRBJ2-1; TRBD1 is a possible D gene (6 bases). The CDR3 covers 15 residues. Germline CDR1 reads MNHNS; CDR2 reads SASEGT. Trimming took 3 bases from V and 6 from J, leaving 15 bases between them. The CDR3 DNA reads as TGTGCCAGCAGTGACAGCCCAGGGGCGGCCAATGAGCAGTTCTTC. Translated: CASSDSPGAANEQFF.

The chain combines TRBV2 with TRBJ2-7; tentatively, D is TRBD2 (5 bases). The germline V and J ends were trimmed by 6 bases and 10 bases, with 13 bases remaining between them. From germline, CDR1 is SNHLY and CDR2 FYNNEI. The CDR3 has 11 amino acids. The CDR3 DNA is TGTGCCAGCAGCCTGAGGGCTGGCCAGTACTTC. As protein: CASSLRAGQYF.

The chain employs TRBV19 and TRBJ2-1; 11 positions match TRBD2. With 1 base clipped from V and 5 bases from J, the junction kept 4 bases outside the gene matches. The germline gives CDR1 LNHDA, CDR2 SQIVND (reference sequence). The CDR3 extends over 16 amino acids. The DNA of the CDR3 is TGTGCCAGTAGTATAGGTACTAGCGGGAGACACAATGAGCAGTTCTTC. Its protein is CASSIGTSGRHNEQFF. Looking up the rest from reference TRBV19 and TRBJ2-1 gives the full variable domain: DGGITQSPKYLFRKEGQNVTLSCEQNLNHDAMYWYRQDPGQGLRLIYYSQIVNDFQKGDIAEGYSVSREKKESFPLTVTSAQKNPTAFYLCASSIGTSGRHNEQFFGPGTRLTVL.

The rearrangement links TRBV12-3 or TRBV12-4 to TRBJ2-7; D may be TRBD2 (5 bases). V lost 6 bases, J lost 2 bases, and 8 bases lay in between. This CDR3 is built from 12 residues. The CDR3 loop is CASRLGAYEQYF. DNA of the CDR3: TGTGCCAGCAGACTAGGTGCCTACGAGCAGTACTTC.

The V call is TRBV6-5, the J call TRBJ2-3, with D tentatively TRBD2 (5 bases). Germline V gene lookup returns CDR1 MNHEY and CDR2 SVGAGI. Trimming stripped 1 base from V and 2 bases from J, with 10 bases between. The CDR3 consists of 15 residues. This CDR3 reads CASSYYGGYTDTQYF. CDR3 DNA sequence: TGTGCCAGCAGTTACTACGGCGGGTACACAGATACGCAGTATTTT.

This chain uses TRBV6-5 with TRBJ2-7; TRBD1 matches at 7 bases. CDR3 length equals 14 residues. The V and J ends lost 6 bases and 0 bases, in that order; junction bases with no gene match: 5. Germline loops: CDR1 MNHEY, CDR2 SVGAGI. The CDR3 bases are TGTGCCAGCAGGTCTCCAGGGGGCTCCTACGAGCAGTACTTC. It specifies CASRSPGGSYEQYF.

This chain links TRBV30 with TRBJ2-5; 7 positions match TRBD1. Trimming removed 2 bases from V and 5 bases from J; junction bases left unmatched: 8. Per germline, CDR1 GTSNPN and CDR2 SVGIG (reference sequence). CDR3 length equals 14 residues. The CDR3 reads CAWSKRQGWETQYF. The CDR3 coding sequence is TGTGCCTGGAGTAAACGACAGGGCTGGGAGACCCAGTACTTC.